This TCR beta chain was captured in a study of blood T cell repertoires in COVID-19. Overall study context: Specimens from acute and convalescent COVID-19 originated in the United States, Italy and Spain. T cells, B-cell-depleted T cells, or PBMCs provided the cDNA or gDNA that served as material.

Methods used by the authors: The authors estimated nucleated cell counts from reference gene primer amplification. Assay: immunoSEQ multiplex PCR; the TCRdb copy retains only in-frame clones and omits some. The DNA was the basis for D and trimming; V, J and clone size are from that table. Among 250,000 to 350,000 clones listed, roughly 90% were seen once. Germline trimming cut 3 bases from V and 1 base from J; bases unmatched to any gene: 2. Germline loops: CDR1 SGHTA, CDR2 FQGTGA. The CDR3 extends over 16 amino acids. The chain has TRBV7-3 and TRBJ2-1; 11 bases agree with TRBD2. The sequenced material came from peripheral blood. The receptor comes from a woman aged 50 to 60 who had recovered from COVID-19. The DNA of the CDR3 is TGTGCCAGCAGCTTTACTAGCGGGGGTTCCTACAATGAGCAGTTCTTC. Translated: CASSFTSGGSYNEQFF.